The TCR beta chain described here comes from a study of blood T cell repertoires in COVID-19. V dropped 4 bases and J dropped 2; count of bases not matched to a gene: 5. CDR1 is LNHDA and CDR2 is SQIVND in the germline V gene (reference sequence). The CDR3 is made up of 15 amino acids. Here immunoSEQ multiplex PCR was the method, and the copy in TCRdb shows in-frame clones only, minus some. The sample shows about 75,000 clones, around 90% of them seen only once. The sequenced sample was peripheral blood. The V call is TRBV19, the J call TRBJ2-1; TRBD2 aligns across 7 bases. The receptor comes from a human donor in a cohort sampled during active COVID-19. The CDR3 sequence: CASSTASGPYNEQFF. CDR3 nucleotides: TGTGCCAGTAGTACCGCTAGCGGCCCCTACAATGAGCAGTTCTTC.